A selection of T cell receptor beta chains follows, all from one sample in a study of identical twins. MiXCR was run by TCRdb on the 5' RACE reads, yielding one entry per CDR3 protein. The data contain around 1.7 million distinct CDR3 sequences, about 32% of them singletons. Sequenced: cord blood. The receptors here all came from a newborn girl in good health. The CDR3 runs from the conserved cysteine through the conserved F or W. The D gene is left open where the match is weak. Only some rows state a clone size, as once, few, many or a class for expanded clones.

CDR3aa: CSAMNAEAFF
CDR3nt: TGCAGCGCAATGAACGCTGAAGCTTTCTTT
j_gene: TRBJ1-1
v_gene: TRBV29-1
d_gene: NA
abundance: NA

CDR3aa: CAISDGTGGGNSIYF
CDR3nt: TGTGCCATCAGTGACGGGACAGGGGGAGGAAACAGCATATATTTT
j_gene: TRBJ1-3
v_gene: TRBV10-3
d_gene: TRBD1
abundance: NA

CDR3aa: CAISVGTGHYSNQPQHF
CDR3nt: TGTGCCATCAGTGTCGGGACAGGCCACTATAGCAATCAGCCCCAGCATTTT
j_gene: TRBJ1-5
v_gene: TRBV10-3
d_gene: TRBD1
abundance: few

CDR3aa: CASSTVVYNGQFF
CDR3nt: TGTGCCAGTAGTACTGTTGTCTACAATGGGCAGTTCTTC
j_gene: TRBJ2-1
v_gene: TRBV19
d_gene: NA
abundance: once

CDR3aa: CASSLPGGEGYTF
CDR3nt: TGCGCCAGCAGCTTACCCGGGGGGGAAGGCTACACCTTC
j_gene: TRBJ1-2
v_gene: TRBV5-1
d_gene: NA
abundance: NA

CDR3aa: CASKGGQGNEKLFF
CDR3nt: TGCGCCAGCAAGGGGGGACAGGGGAATGAAAAACTGTTTTTT
j_gene: TRBJ1-4
v_gene: TRBV5-1
d_gene: TRBD1
abundance: few

CDR3aa: CASSQGRSGKWEQYF
CDR3nt: TGCGCCAGCAGCCAAGGAAGGTCCGGAAAGTGGGAGCAGTACTTC
j_gene: TRBJ2-7
v_gene: TRBV4-1
d_gene: NA
abundance: NA

CDR3aa: CASSPSSLAGGYNEQFF
CDR3nt: TGCGCCAGCAGCCCCTCAAGTCTAGCGGGAGGATACAATGAGCAGTTCTTC
j_gene: TRBJ2-1
v_gene: TRBV5-1
d_gene: TRBD2
abundance: NA

CDR3aa: CASSRDRGGNQPQHF
CDR3nt: TGTGCCAGCAGCCGGGACAGGGGGGGCAATCAGCCCCAGCATTTT
j_gene: TRBJ1-5
v_gene: TRBV7-9
d_gene: TRBD1
abundance: many

CDR3aa: CASSLGAGESLNEQFF
CDR3nt: TGTGCCAGCAGCTTGGGTGCGGGAGAGTCCTTGAATGAGCAGTTCTTC
j_gene: TRBJ2-1
v_gene: TRBV7-9
d_gene: TRBD2
abundance: NA

CDR3aa: CASSQTAPRDRDADTQYF
CDR3nt: TGTGCCAGCAGTCAAACCGCTCCCCGGGACAGGGATGCAGATACGCAGTATTTT
j_gene: TRBJ2-3
v_gene: TRBV12-3/TRBV12-4
d_gene: TRBD1
abundance: NA

CDR3aa: CAWRPKQLPIYSNQPQHF
CDR3nt: TGTGCCTGGAGGCCTAAACAGCTCCCTATATATAGCAATCAGCCCCAGCATTTT
j_gene: TRBJ1-5
v_gene: TRBV30
d_gene: NA
abundance: few

CDR3aa: CASSEFRGRNTEAFF
CDR3nt: TGTGCCAGCAGTGAATTTAGGGGACGGAACACTGAAGCTTTCTTT
j_gene: TRBJ1-1
v_gene: TRBV25-1
d_gene: NA
abundance: few

CDR3aa: CASSRDLVSYEQYF
CDR3nt: TGTGCCAGCAGCCGAGACTTGGTCTCCTACGAGCAGTACTTC
j_gene: TRBJ2-7
v_gene: TRBV11-2
d_gene: NA
abundance: NA

CDR3aa: CASSPPMRLEPFDNEQFF
CDR3nt: TGTGCCAGCTCACCACCGATGCGACTAGAACCCTTTGACAATGAGCAGTTCTTC
j_gene: TRBJ2-1
v_gene: TRBV18
d_gene: NA
abundance: once

CDR3aa: CSARDIEAPRHEQYF
CDR3nt: TGCAGTGCTAGAGATATCGAGGCCCCGCGGCATGAGCAGTACTTC
j_gene: TRBJ2-7
v_gene: TRBV20-1
d_gene: NA
abundance: NA

CDR3aa: CASSFWGTNSYNEQYF
CDR3nt: TGTGCCAGCAGCTTCTGGGGGACAAACTCCTACAATGAGCAGTACTTC
j_gene: TRBJ2-7
v_gene: TRBV11-1
d_gene: NA
abundance: NA

CDR3aa: CASSATRIRGYNEQYF
CDR3nt: TGTGCCAGCAGTGCAACTAGGATTAGAGGGTACAATGAGCAGTACTTC
j_gene: TRBJ2-5
v_gene: TRBV27
d_gene: NA
abundance: NA

CDR3aa: CATSERGTIQETQYF
CDR3nt: TGTGCCACCAGTGAGAGAGGGACTATCCAAGAGACCCAGTACTTC
j_gene: TRBJ2-5
v_gene: TRBV24-1
d_gene: TRBD2
abundance: NA

CDR3aa: CASSQGGHTDTQYF
CDR3nt: TGTGCCAGCAGCCAAGGGGGGCACACAGATACGCAGTATTTT
j_gene: TRBJ2-3
v_gene: TRBV4-2
d_gene: NA
abundance: NA

CDR3aa: CATGLAGAAKNIQYF
CDR3nt: TGTGCCACCGGACTAGCGGGAGCAGCCAAAAACATTCAGTACTTC
j_gene: TRBJ2-4
v_gene: TRBV10-3
d_gene: TRBD2
abundance: NA

CDR3aa: CASSEQPGATYGYTF
CDR3nt: TGTGCCAGCAGTGAGCAACCGGGGGCGACTTATGGCTACACCTTC
j_gene: TRBJ1-2
v_gene: TRBV25-1
d_gene: NA
abundance: few

CDR3aa: CATSDRDRGLRNEQFF
CDR3nt: TGTGCCACCAGTGACCGGGACAGGGGGCTTCGCAATGAGCAGTTCTTC
j_gene: TRBJ2-1
v_gene: TRBV24-1
d_gene: TRBD1
abundance: NA

CDR3aa: CATSDRTSGAYNEQYF
CDR3nt: TGTGCCACCAGTGATCGGACTAGCGGAGCTTACAATGAGCAGTACTTC
j_gene: TRBJ2-7
v_gene: TRBV24-1
d_gene: TRBD2
abundance: once

CDR3aa: CASSLGPSQSGELFF
CDR3nt: TGTGCCAGCAGCTTGGGGCCTAGTCAATCCGGGGAGCTGTTTTTT
j_gene: TRBJ2-2
v_gene: TRBV5-5
d_gene: NA
abundance: NA

CDR3aa: CSVPGGVDTQYF
CDR3nt: TGCAGTGTACCGGGCGGGGTGGATACGCAGTATTTT
j_gene: TRBJ2-3
v_gene: TRBV20-1
d_gene: NA
abundance: once

CDR3aa: CASSGDRGYNSPLHF
CDR3nt: TGTGCCAGCAGTGGGGACAGGGGCTATAATTCACCCCTCCACTTT
j_gene: TRBJ1-6
v_gene: TRBV2
d_gene: TRBD1
abundance: NA

CDR3aa: CASSQLASGKYEQYF
CDR3nt: TGCGCCAGCAGCCAATTGGCTAGCGGGAAATACGAGCAGTACTTC
j_gene: TRBJ2-7
v_gene: TRBV4-1
d_gene: TRBD2
abundance: NA

CDR3aa: CASGGQGTNEKLFF
CDR3nt: TGTGCCAGCGGGGGACAGGGGACTAATGAAAAACTGTTTTTT
j_gene: TRBJ1-4
v_gene: TRBV2
d_gene: TRBD1
abundance: NA

CDR3aa: CASSGRLASYEQYF
CDR3nt: TGTGCCAGCAGCGGTCGACTAGCCTCCTACGAGCAGTACTTC
j_gene: TRBJ2-7
v_gene: TRBV5-6
d_gene: TRBD2
abundance: NA

CDR3aa: CASSYDLQGYEQYF
CDR3nt: TGTGCCAGCAGCTACGACCTACAGGGCTACGAGCAGTACTTC
j_gene: TRBJ2-7
v_gene: TRBV5-6
d_gene: NA
abundance: NA

CDR3aa: CASSLLYFRTSGDNEQYF
CDR3nt: TGCGCCAGCAGCTTGTTGTACTTTCGGACTAGCGGAGACAATGAGCAGTACTTC
j_gene: TRBJ2-7
v_gene: TRBV5-1
d_gene: TRBD2
abundance: NA

CDR3aa: CASRGVLRGQGYEQYF
CDR3nt: TGTGCCAGCAGAGGCGTCTTAAGGGGGCAGGGCTACGAGCAGTACTTC
j_gene: TRBJ2-7
v_gene: TRBV28
d_gene: TRBD1
abundance: NA

CDR3aa: CSASPLPGTSTDTQYF
CDR3nt: TGCAGTGCTAGCCCACTCCCCGGGACTAGCACAGATACGCAGTATTTT
j_gene: TRBJ2-3
v_gene: TRBV20-1
d_gene: NA
abundance: NA

CDR3aa: CASSYSTANEQYF
CDR3nt: TGTGCCAGCAGTTACTCGACCGCCAATGAGCAGTACTTC
j_gene: TRBJ2-5
v_gene: TRBV6-5
d_gene: NA
abundance: NA

CDR3aa: CASSFRSSGVTDTQYF
CDR3nt: TGTGCCAGCAGCTTTCGTTCTAGCGGGGTCACAGATACGCAGTATTTT
j_gene: TRBJ2-3
v_gene: TRBV5-6
d_gene: TRBD2
abundance: NA

CDR3aa: CSARDVGAPRYNEQFF
CDR3nt: TGCAGTGCTAGAGACGTCGGGGCCCCCAGGTACAATGAGCAGTTCTTC
j_gene: TRBJ2-1
v_gene: TRBV20-1
d_gene: NA
abundance: few

CDR3aa: CASSPNRVATEAFF
CDR3nt: TGTGCCAGCAGCCCGAACAGGGTGGCCACTGAAGCTTTCTTT
j_gene: TRBJ1-1
v_gene: TRBV14
d_gene: NA
abundance: few

CDR3aa: CASSRNPGLTTDTQYF
CDR3nt: TGTGCCAGCAGCCGTAATCCGGGATTAACCACAGATACGCAGTATTTT
j_gene: TRBJ2-3
v_gene: TRBV7-6
d_gene: NA
abundance: NA

CDR3aa: CASSNRGQETQYF
CDR3nt: TGTGCCAGCAGCAACAGGGGTCAAGAGACCCAGTACTTC
j_gene: TRBJ2-5
v_gene: TRBV21-1
d_gene: NA
abundance: many

CDR3aa: CASSQATGSHEQFF
CDR3nt: TGCGCCAGCAGCCAAGCGACAGGGTCTCATGAGCAGTTCTTC
j_gene: TRBJ2-1
v_gene: TRBV4-1
d_gene: TRBD1
abundance: NA

CDR3aa: CASSPRLGDQPQHF
CDR3nt: TGCGCCAGCAGCCCCCGACTGGGGGATCAGCCCCAGCATTTT
j_gene: TRBJ1-5
v_gene: TRBV5-1
d_gene: NA
abundance: few

CDR3aa: CASRINGGELFF
CDR3nt: TGTGCCAGCAGAATCAATGGGGGGGAGCTGTTTTTT
j_gene: TRBJ2-2
v_gene: TRBV28
d_gene: NA
abundance: NA

CDR3aa: CASSYSGSDGYTF
CDR3nt: TGTGCCAGCAGTTACTCCGGGTCGGATGGCTACACCTTC
j_gene: TRBJ1-2
v_gene: TRBV6-5
d_gene: NA
abundance: NA

CDR3aa: CVSRTAGDVTDTQYF
CDR3nt: TGTGTCAGCCGCACAGCGGGGGACGTCACAGATACGCAGTATTTT
j_gene: TRBJ2-3
v_gene: TRBV6-2/TRBV6-3
d_gene: TRBD2
abundance: NA